This T cell receptor (beta chain) was recovered during a study of cytomegalovirus exposure and HLA in healthy donors. Study-wide results and limits: Indistinguishable V segments, including TRBV6-2 and TRBV6-3, were excluded.

PCR involved 60 Vbeta and 13 Jbeta primers. Using immunoSEQ multiplex PCR, the repertoire was profiled, and TCRdb retains in-frame clones only, with some absent. The table shows roughly 140,000 clones, with approximately 80% occurring only once. The sample holds a few counts of this clone. Antigen specificity is unknown. The CDR3 totals 14 residues. Unmatched junction bases numbered 3, after V lost 3 bases and J lost 3 bases. Germline CDR1 reads KGHSH; CDR2 reads LQKENI. The V and J genes are TRBV18 and TRBJ2-7, with 9 bases matching TRBD1. This receptor was taken from a female donor in good health and CMV-seronegative. The sequenced sample was PBMCs. CDR3 loop: CASSPPGQGYEQYF. The CDR3 DNA follows: TGTGCCAGCTCACCCCCGGGACAGGGCTACGAGCAGTACTTC.